The 30 T cell receptor beta chains below all came from one sample that was sequenced in a study of T cell repertoires in cytomegalovirus infection. TCRdb passed the reads through MiXCR, listing each CDR3 protein once. The sample carries about 240,000 distinct CDR3 sequences, about 7% recorded once. Specimen: PBMCs. These receptors all come from a human donor in good health (CMV status not recorded). Some clones in this sample may be carry-over from other donors' samples.

This clonotype was recorded at least ten times. The genes are TRBV20-1 and TRBJ2-7; possible D gene TRBD2, 7 bases. CDR3 size: 14 residues. V was clipped by 3 bases and J by 1 base, with 13 bases between them. Germline-derived CDR1 and CDR2 are DFQATT and SNEGSKA (reference sequence). The CDR3 DNA follows: TGCAGTGCTAGTCGCAGGGGAGGGTCCTACGAGCAGTACTTC. Translated, it gives CSASRRGGSYEQYF.

Many counts were recorded for this clonotype. The rearrangement links TRBV7-2 to TRBJ1-2; D might be TRBD1 (5 bases). CDR3 length: 13 residues. Between the trimmed V and J ends, which lost 3 bases and 6 bases, there was a span of 11 bases. The germline gives CDR1 SGHTA, CDR2 FQGNSA. The CDR3 DNA reads as TGTGCCAGCAGCTTCGGCCAGGGCCATGGCTACACCTTC. Amino acids: CASSFGQGHGYTF.

This clonotype was seen repeatedly, ten times or more. V gene TRBV5-4 combines with J gene TRBJ2-3; no clear D. Germline V gene data show CDR1 as SGHNT and CDR2 as YYREEE (reference sequence). The CDR3 contains 14 residues. V was cut by 3 bases and J by 2 bases, with 10 bases left in between. The CDR3: CASSSEAFTDTQYF. In DNA form, the CDR3 reads TGTGCCAGCAGCTCCGAAGCATTCACAGATACGCAGTATTTT.

In this sample, this clonotype turned up many times. The chain has TRBV7-9 and TRBJ1-5; 10 bases line up with TRBD1. The CDR3 has 15 amino acids. V shed 4 bases and J 5 bases; nucleotides not matched to a gene: 5. Germline V gene lookup returns CDR1 SEHNR and CDR2 FQNEAQ (reference sequence). CDR3 residues: CASSSGTGVDQPQHF. CDR3 in DNA: TGTGCCAGCAGCTCCGGGACAGGGGTGGATCAGCCCCAGCATTTT.

In its sample, this clonotype was seen many times. The chain combines TRBV12-3 or TRBV12-4 with TRBJ1-2; D uncertain. CDR3 length equals 16 residues. The ends were cut back, 3 bases at V and 4 bases at J, with 18 bases in the middle. This chain's CDR3 is CASSFTVRYSSYGYTF. DNA for the CDR3: TGTGCCAGCAGTTTCACTGTTCGGTACAGCTCCTATGGCTACACCTTC.

This clonotype was seen ten or more times. CDR3 sequence: CASSRGGAEETQYF. DNA for the CDR3: TGTGCCAGCAGTAGGGGGGGGGCGGAGGAGACCCAGTACTTC. The V gene is TRBV7-2, the J gene TRBJ2-5, with D maybe TRBD2 (7 bases). The CDR3 has 14 residues. The germline CDR1 and CDR2 sequences are SGHTA and FQGNSA. V lost 6 bases to trimming and J lost 5 bases, with 16 bases between them.

This clonotype has at least ten counts. V gene TRBV28 combines with J gene TRBJ1-5; D not resolved. Trimming removed 6 bases from V and 1 base from J, with 10 bases in between. CDR3 length: 14 residues. Looked up from germline, CDR1 is MDHEN and CDR2 is SYDVKM. The CDR3 nucleotides are TGTGCCAGCAGCTCCGGACTGAGCAATCAGCCCCAGCATTTT. It is translated as CASSSGLSNQPQHF. Full variable domain (rest looked up from reference TRBV28 and TRBJ1-5): DVKVTQSSRYLVKRTGEKVFLECVQDMDHENMFWYRQDPGLGLRLIYFSYDVKMKEKGDIPEGYSVSREKKERFSLILESASTNQTSMYLCASSSGLSNQPQHFGDGTRLSIL.

This clonotype occurred many times. Germline is not matched at one junction end, which may reflect a read error. The chain joins TRBV7-2 to TRBJ2-1, with D possibly TRBD2 on 5 matching bases. The germline CDR1 and CDR2 sequences are SGHTA and FQGNSA. CDR3 length equals 14 residues. DNA of the CDR3: TGTGCCAGCAGCCTAGCAATTCCCCCGTATGAGCAGTTCTTC. Translating it yields CASSLAIPPYEQFF. Complete variable domain (other parts from reference TRBV7-2 and TRBJ2-1): GAGVSQSPSNKVTEKGKDVELRCDPISGHTALYWYRQSLGQGLEFLIYFQGNSAPDKSGLPSDRFSAERTGGSVSTLTIQRTQQEDSAVYLCASSLAIPPYEQFFGPGTRLTVL.

This clonotype was counted at least ten times. CDR3 bases: TGCAGCGTTGAAGGACAACTACAAGAGACCCAGTACTTC. As protein: CSVEGQLQETQYF. The chain uses TRBV29-1 and TRBJ2-5, with D hard to call. V gave up 1 base and J gave up 2 bases, with 8 bases separating them. CDR3 length: 13 residues. Germline lookup yields CDR1 SQVTM and CDR2 ANQGSEA.

This clonotype was detected only a few times. DNA of the CDR3: TGTGCCAGCAGAGGGTCTGGGACTCGATCCTACAATGAGCAGTTCTTC. As protein: CASRGSGTRSYNEQFF. The rearrangement joins TRBV6-5 to TRBJ2-1, with D maybe TRBD2 (6 bases). Germline V lookup: CDR1 MNHEY, CDR2 SVGAGI. Trimming cost V 6 bases and J 1 base, with 16 bases left between them. The CDR3 runs to 16 residues.

This clonotype has a count of ten or more. The rearrangement joins TRBV10-1 to TRBJ2-2; D may be TRBD2 (6 bases). The ends were cut back, 6 bases at V and 5 bases at J, with 19 bases in the middle. The CDR3 spans 16 residues. Germline V lookup: CDR1 WNHNN, CDR2 SYGVQD (reference sequence). CDR3 in amino acids: CASSPGRLARTGELFF. CDR3 nucleotide sequence: TGCGCCAGCAGCCCCGGGCGGCTAGCGCGGACCGGGGAGCTGTTTTTT.

The sample holds many counts of this clonotype. The chain recombines TRBV7-9 with TRBJ2-7; D may be TRBD2 (5 bases). Germline CDR1 is SEHNR and CDR2 is FQNEAQ (reference sequence). The CDR3 has 12 residues. V dropped 6 bases and J dropped 7 bases, with 13 bases sitting between them. CDR3 sequence (DNA): TGTGCCAGCAGTACGGGGAATAGGGAGCAGTACTTC. It specifies CASSTGNREQYF.

This clonotype was recorded many times. The V and J genes are TRBV28 and TRBJ2-4, with 12 bases fitting TRBD1. This CDR3 has 15 residues. V was pared by 4 bases and J by 9 bases, with 7 bases of the junction left unmatched. Germline V gives CDR1 MDHEN, CDR2 SYDVKM. CDR3 sequence: CASSSPGQGAVIQYF. The CDR3 nucleotides are TGTGCCAGCAGTTCACCGGGACAGGGGGCCGTCATTCAGTACTTC.

This clonotype was detected only a few times. The chain couples TRBV20-1 to TRBJ2-4; TRBD1 aligns across 10 bases. Germline V gene data show CDR1 as DFQATT and CDR2 as SNEGSKA (reference sequence). Losses at the gene ends were 3 bases for V and 1 base for J; bases not matched to a gene: 12. This CDR3 region has 18 residues. CDR3 DNA sequence: TGCAGTGCTAGTTGGACAGGGGGAAGTAATCGGGCCAAAAACATTCAGTACTTC. It translates to CSASWTGGSNRAKNIQYF.

V is TRBV7-7 and J is TRBJ2-3; unclear D gene. The germline V gene has CDR1 SSHAT and CDR2 FNYEAQ (reference sequence). V lost 2 bases and J lost 2, with 8 bases in between. CDR3 length equals 14 residues. The CDR3 DNA reads as TGTGCCAGCAGCTTAAGTGGAGCCACAGATACGCAGTATTTT. It translates to CASSLSGATDTQYF.

This clonotype was counted ten times or more. The rearrangement uses TRBV15 and TRBJ2-1; D is undetermined. The ends were cut back, 7 bases at V and 0 bases at J, with 13 bases in the middle. Germline V gene data show CDR1 as LNHNV and CDR2 as YYDKDF (reference sequence). There are 15 residues in the CDR3. This CDR3 reads CATTLTLSSYNEQFF. The CDR3 DNA reads as TGTGCCACCACCCTTACGTTGAGCTCCTACAATGAGCAGTTCTTC.

This clonotype was seen many times. The chain carries TRBV19 and TRBJ1-5, with a weak D call TRBD1 (5 bases). From germline, CDR1 is LNHDA and CDR2 SQIVND (reference sequence). Trimming removed 3 bases at V and 7 bases at J, with 10 bases between. The CDR3 has 13 residues. DNA for the CDR3: TGTGCCAGTAGTATGGGGGTCCAACAGCCCCAGCATTTT. It specifies CASSMGVQQPQHF.

This clonotype was found many times. CDR3 residues: CASSLSLDEQFF. CDR3 DNA sequence: TGTGCCAGCAGTCTTTCGTTGGATGAGCAGTTCTTC. The rearrangement uses TRBV6-6 and TRBJ2-1; no reliable D call. Trimming removed 5 bases from V and 8 bases from J, with 10 bases in between. Germline V lookup: CDR1 MNHNY, CDR2 SVGAGI (reference sequence). This CDR3 contains 12 residues.

Ten or more counts support this clonotype. The chain carries TRBV20-1 and TRBJ1-2; 10 positions match TRBD1. CDR3 length: 15 residues. Germline lookup yields CDR1 DFQATT and CDR2 SNEGSKA (reference sequence). The V gene end was trimmed by 3 bases and the J gene end by 7 bases; junction bases not matched to a gene: 11. In nucleotides, the CDR3 is TGCAGTGCTAGTCTTTCCGGGACAGGGGAAACTGGCTACACCTTC. Protein product: CSASLSGTGETGYTF.

Ten or more counts support this clonotype. The chain couples TRBV28 to TRBJ2-2; 7 nucleotides match TRBD1. Germline V gene sequence: CDR1 MDHEN, CDR2 SYDVKM. V lost 2 bases to trimming and J lost 4 bases; unmatched junction nucleotides: 1. The CDR3 length is 14 residues. CDR3: CASSLRDSTGELFF. As DNA, the CDR3 is TGTGCCAGCAGTTTACGGGACAGCACCGGGGAGCTGTTTTTT.

The table lists this clonotype with many counts. The chain combines TRBV7-3 with TRBJ2-3; D unclear. Trimming cost V 1 base and J 2 bases, with 4 bases left between them. This CDR3 spans 13 amino acids. Germline values: CDR1 SGHTA, CDR2 FQGTGA. Here the CDR3 DNA reads TGTGCCAGCAGCTTAATCCCCACAGATACGCAGTATTTT. Its protein product is CASSLIPTDTQYF.

There are many counts of this clonotype. The gene calls are TRBV7-2 and TRBJ2-5, with D unresolved. CDR1 and CDR2 (germline): SGHTA, FQGNSA. The CDR3 has 14 residues. V was pared by 5 bases and J by 1 base, with 11 bases between. The CDR3 DNA reads as TGTGCCAGCAGCCCCCCTGGCAGCCAAGAGACCCAGTACTTC. Protein: CASSPPGSQETQYF. Together with reference TRBV7-2 and TRBJ2-5, the CDR3 gives the full variable domain: GAGVSQSPSNKVTEKGKDVELRCDPISGHTALYWYRQSLGQGLEFLIYFQGNSAPDKSGLPSDRFSAERTGGSVSTLTIQRTQQEDSAVYLCASSPPGSQETQYFGPGTRLLVL.

This clonotype came up many times. The rearrangement joins TRBV7-9 to TRBJ1-1, with TRBD1 identical over 7 bases. Germline values: CDR1 SEHNR, CDR2 FQNEAQ (reference sequence). The CDR3 is made up of 14 amino acids. Losses at the gene ends were 5 bases for V and 1 base for J; bases not matched to a gene: 4. The CDR3 DNA sequence: TGTGCCAGCAGCAGACAGGGAACGAACACTGAAGCTTTCTTT. Protein: CASSRQGTNTEAFF.

This clonotype was observed at least ten times. The rearrangement joins TRBV20-1 to TRBJ1-5, with TRBD1 matching over 7 bases. V lost 5 bases, J lost 4 bases, and 11 bases stayed unmatched. From germline, CDR1 is DFQATT and CDR2 SNEGSKA (reference sequence). This CDR3 is 15 amino acids long. The CDR3 region has the DNA TGCAGTGCTCCAGGGACAGCGGCTTCTAATCAGCCCCAGCATTTT. Amino acid sequence: CSAPGTAASNQPQHF.

Concerning this clonotype itself: A much larger clone is a single base away; this may be a read error. The chain employs TRBV25-1 and TRBJ2-3, with unresolved D. This CDR3 has 15 residues. Trimming took off 1 base at V and 6 bases at J, with 14 bases between the two ends. Germline loops: CDR1 MGHDK, CDR2 SYGVNS. CDR3 nucleotide sequence: TGTGCCAGCAGTGAATCCGTTGGGGAAACGGATACGCAGTATTTT. Translating it yields CASSESVGETDTQYF.

The chain couples TRBV5-1 to TRBJ1-5, with 9 positions matching TRBD1. Germline V lookup: CDR1 SGHRS, CDR2 YFSETQ. V was pared by 6 bases and J by 8 bases, with 9 bases of the junction left unmatched. The length of the CDR3 is 14 residues. CDR3 sequence (DNA): TGCGCCAGCAAAATGACAGGGGGTAGTGAGCCCCAGCATTTT. It translates to CASKMTGGSEPQHF.

This clonotype came up a few times. CDR3: CASSTPGTDRETQYF. CDR3 DNA sequence: TGTGCCAGCAGCACCCCCGGGACAGACCGGGAGACCCAGTACTTC. V usage is TRBV7-3 and J usage is TRBJ2-5, with 7 bases fitting TRBD1. The CDR3 has 15 amino acids. Germline V gene sequence: CDR1 SGHTA, CDR2 FQGTGA. V shed 5 bases, J shed 5 bases, and the junction held 11 bases outside the gene matches.

The gene calls are TRBV19 and TRBJ1-5; 9 nucleotides agree with TRBD1. The V and J ends lost 5 bases and 3 bases, in that order; junction bases with no gene match: 5. CDR1 is LNHDA and CDR2 is SQIVND in the germline V gene (reference sequence). The CDR3 covers 15 residues. The CDR3 is CASSSRDRDNQPQHF. CDR3 sequence (DNA): TGTGCCAGTAGTTCCAGGGACAGGGACAATCAGCCCCAGCATTTT.

This clonotype was counted many times. V and J are TRBV19 and TRBJ1-1; 9 bases map to TRBD1. Germline trimming cut 2 bases from V and 4 bases from J; bases unmatched to any gene: 2. CDR1 is LNHDA, CDR2 SQIVND, per germline (reference sequence). The CDR3 length is 14 residues. The CDR3 region has the DNA TGTGCCAGTAGTATACAGACAGGGGGCACTGAAGCTTTCTTT. Its translation: CASSIQTGGTEAFF. The full variable domain, rest sourced from reference TRBV19 and TRBJ1-1, is DGGITQSPKYLFRKEGQNVTLSCEQNLNHDAMYWYRQDPGQGLRLIYYSQIVNDFQKGDIAEGYSVSREKKESFPLTVTSAQKNPTAFYLCASSIQTGGTEAFFGQGTRLTVV.

The CDR3, as DNA: TGTGCCAGCAGTCCAGGCGGGGGGGCGAAGCAGTACTTC. It is translated as CASSPGGGAKQYF. The rearrangement joins TRBV6-2 or TRBV6-3 to TRBJ2-7; TRBD2 aligns across 9 bases. The CDR3 length is 13 residues. V shed 5 bases and J 8 bases; nucleotides not matched to a gene: 7. Germline V gene lookup returns CDR1 MNHEY and CDR2 SVGEGT.